This is a list of T cell receptor beta chains from one sample in a study of vaccination and CD4 T cells after COVID-19. One entry per CDR3 protein results from TCRdb running MiXCR on the PCR reads. In the table there are 13,000 to 15,000 distinct CDR3 sequences, 43% of which are singletons. Which antigens these TCRs recognize remains unknown. The sample was CD4+ T cells from blood, cultured in vitro. These receptors were taken from a human donor who had recovered from COVID-19. Both conserved end residues are part of each CDR3.

v_call: TRBV2; cdr3_aa: CASSEGSPLNSPLHF
v_call: TRBV6-2/TRBV6-3; cdr3_aa: CASRDRGSGANVLTF
v_call: TRBV6-1; cdr3_aa: CASAPVYSTGELFF
v_call: TRBV1; cdr3_aa: CTSSQDSPRSLTDTQYF
v_call: TRBV2; cdr3_aa: CASSRLNTANTEAFF
v_call: TRBV7-2; cdr3_aa: CASSLGPAARLDQPQHF
v_call: TRBV14; cdr3_aa: CASSQDEGDTIYF
v_call: TRBV29-1; cdr3_aa: CSAGGHGIEQYF
v_call: TRBV20-1; cdr3_aa: CSARAPRGGASNTEAFF
v_call: TRBV7-2; cdr3_aa: CASSHQVGLAGGTYEQYF
v_call: TRBV12-3/TRBV12-4; cdr3_aa: CASQGQDTYEQYF
v_call: TRBV6-2/TRBV6-3; cdr3_aa: CASTKQAGEGYTEAFF
v_call: TRBV7-8; cdr3_aa: CASSPNFGGGYYEQYF
v_call: TRBV29-1; cdr3_aa: CSVLGGRDEQFF
v_call: TRBV5-6; cdr3_aa: CASSLGPGNQPQHF
v_call: TRBV11-2; cdr3_aa: CASSSQGSGPLHF
v_call: TRBV6-5; cdr3_aa: CASSYSSGNTIYF
v_call: TRBV14; cdr3_aa: CASSQGGGVSQYF
v_call: TRBV12-3/TRBV12-4; cdr3_aa: CASSLTGQGTEAFF
v_call: TRBV12-5; cdr3_aa: CASGLDSNYGYTF
v_call: TRBV7-2; cdr3_aa: CASSLFAEPTQYF
v_call: TRBV18; cdr3_aa: CASSPRQGSIHEQYF
v_call: TRBV28; cdr3_aa: CASSLRDRVNTEAFF
v_call: TRBV27; cdr3_aa: CASSYFRDRAQETQYF
v_call: TRBV6-5; cdr3_aa: CVSSSDTTGGYTF
v_call: TRBV12-3/TRBV12-4; cdr3_aa: CASSPNQGRNTEAFF
v_call: TRBV7-2; cdr3_aa: CASSFTSGGAGDTQYF
v_call: TRBV21-1; cdr3_aa: CASSNLKGLAGAYEQYF
v_call: TRBV27; cdr3_aa: CASSPARTVNTEAFF
v_call: TRBV2; cdr3_aa: CASKRQGTSGANVLTF
v_call: TRBV10-3; cdr3_aa: CAISEAALTDNAYEQYF
v_call: TRBV6-1; cdr3_aa: CASRVGGYETYEQYF
v_call: TRBV6-1; cdr3_aa: CASSNRESNQPQHF
v_call: TRBV7-2; cdr3_aa: CASSLVGGVETQYF
v_call: TRBV19; cdr3_aa: CATGEAFYGYTF
v_call: TRBV7-2; cdr3_aa: CASSLWAGGANVLTF
v_call: TRBV19; cdr3_aa: CASSSRSDTQYF
v_call: TRBV20-1; cdr3_aa: CSARDTIAGGGTGELFF
v_call: TRBV5-1; cdr3_aa: CASSRTGDAADTQYF
v_call: TRBV12-3/TRBV12-4; cdr3_aa: CASSWGMNTEAFF
v_call: TRBV5-5; cdr3_aa: CASSLESNRGLYF
v_call: TRBV20-1; cdr3_aa: CSVVAGEPYEQYF
v_call: TRBV7-2; cdr3_aa: CASSLKDRAGDYTF